This T cell receptor beta chain was retrieved from a study of T-cell reconstitution after alpha-beta-depleted transplantation in children. Study-level findings and limits: As was reported, about two months after transplant, alpha-beta T cells came from several hundred expanded graft clones. Newly generated T cells supplied most T-cell counts and diversity one year post-transplant. For some patients, TCRbeta diversity was high at day 60 because of recipient T cells and thymic progenitors that survived.

Of note for this clonotype: Its antigen is currently unknown.

The J segment lost 6 bases and the V segment lost 5 bases, leaving 7 bases of the junction unmatched. This CDR3 spans 16 amino acids. TCRbeta library preparation incorporated unique molecular identifiers. In TCRdb, the PCR reads were re-called with MiXCR into one record per CDR3 protein. The table has 300,000 to 350,000 distinct CDR3 sequences, around 15% seen once; the top ten hold roughly 40%. This TCR was recovered from a male patient aged 2 to 9 who had a stem cell transplant for acute lymphoblastic leukemia, so the T cells may come from the graft donor. The rearrangement uses TRBV12-3 or TRBV12-4 and TRBJ2-2; TRBD2 matches 12 bases. Here the sequenced sample was PBMCs, mostly from graft donor cells, taken 360 days after TCRalphabeta/CD19-depleted stem cell transplant. The CDR3 sequence is CASSTGLAGRAGELFF. The DNA for the CDR3 is TGTGCCAGCAGTACCGGACTAGCGGGAAGGGCCGGGGAGCTGTTTTTT.